Presented here are 8 T cell receptor beta chains from one specimen sequenced in a study of regulatory T cells in long-lasting Graves disease. Documented time point: newly diagnosed GD, antithyroid drugs for less than 3 months. With RNA extracted from PBMCs as input, the TCR library was made. Building of the TCR beta libraries involved iRepertoire HTBI primers and Arm-PCR of CDR3 regions. A single record per CDR3 protein comes from TCRdb applying MiXCR to the multiplex PCR reads. The repertoire has around 450,000 distinct CDR3 sequences, approximately 16% of them found once; the top ten carry around 7.6%. These records were also assigned to another study, of T cells in Graves' hyperthyroidism and ophthalmopathy.

This sample comprised peripheral blood mononuclear cells (PBMCs), obtained at new diagnosis, from a patient treated with antithyroid drugs. These receptors all stem from a woman between 40 and 55 years old with Graves disease.

This clonotype was seen many times. This chain joins TRBV7-9 and TRBJ2-1; 13 nucleotides align to TRBD2. Per germline, CDR1 SEHNR and CDR2 FQNEAQ (reference sequence). V lost 3 bases to trimming and J lost 8 bases; unmatched junction nucleotides: 4. The CDR3 covers 15 residues. The CDR3 region has the DNA TGTGCCAGCAGCTTGGGACTAGCGGGATTCGATGAGCAGTTCTTC. Translated: CASSLGLAGFDEQFF.

The V call is TRBV28, the J call TRBJ1-5; weak D call: TRBD1 (5 bases). CDR1 MDHEN and CDR2 SYDVKM come from the germline V gene. The V gene lost 3 bases and the J gene lost 0 bases, with 12 bases spanning the gap. The CDR3 is 16 amino acids. The CDR3 is CASSFGGGGSNQPQHF. In nucleotides, the CDR3 is TGTGCCAGCAGTTTCGGGGGAGGCGGTAGCAATCAGCCCCAGCATTTT. The entire variable domain, with the rest obtained from reference TRBV28 and TRBJ1-5, is as follows: DVKVTQSSRYLVKRTGEKVFLECVQDMDHENMFWYRQDPGLGLRLIYFSYDVKMKEKGDIPEGYSVSREKKERFSLILESASTNQTSMYLCASSFGGGGSNQPQHFGDGTRLSIL.

The chain uses TRBV12-3 or TRBV12-4 and TRBJ2-5, with 9 bases identical to TRBD1. Trimming at V came to 3 bases and at J to 5 bases, leaving 10 bases not matched to a gene. The CDR3 is 16 amino acids. The DNA for the CDR3 is TGTGCCAGCAGTTTTCTGGGACAGGGAGGCTGGGAGACCCAGTACTTC. Amino acids: CASSFLGQGGWETQYF.

The chain combines TRBV9 with TRBJ2-2; unclear D gene. This CDR3 is built from 12 residues. Germline V gives CDR1 SGDLS, CDR2 YYNGEE. With 1 base removed from V and 7 bases from J, the gap between germline ends came to 5 bases. The CDR3 sequence: CASSVRDGELFF. In DNA form, the CDR3 reads TGTGCCAGCAGCGTAAGGGACGGGGAGCTGTTTTTT.

This clonotype appeared many times. V gene TRBV11-2 combines with J gene TRBJ2-7, with D possibly matching TRBD2 (5 bases). V was cut by 4 bases and J by 4 bases, with 17 bases left in between. The CDR3 runs 15 residues. Looked up from germline, CDR1 is SGHAT and CDR2 is FQNNGV. This CDR3 reads CASSSYRSAGYEQYF. The CDR3 DNA sequence: TGTGCCAGCAGCTCTTATCGTAGCGCAGGATACGAGCAGTACTTC. The entire variable domain, with the rest obtained from reference TRBV11-2 and TRBJ2-7, is as follows: EAGVAQSPRYKIIEKRQSVAFWCNPISGHATLYWYQQILGQGPKLLIQFQNNGVVDDSQLPKDRFSAERLKGVDSTLKIQPAKLEDSAVYLCASSSYRSAGYEQYFGPGTRLTVT.

This clonotype was detected many times. This chain joins TRBV6-2 or TRBV6-3 and TRBJ2-1, with D unclear. Germline CDR1 reads MNHEY; CDR2 reads SVGEGT. V was pared by 7 bases and J by 0 bases, with 7 bases between. The CDR3 has 13 residues. The CDR3 here is CASKRSSYNEQFF. CDR3 bases: TGTGCCAGCAAGAGGAGCTCCTACAATGAGCAGTTCTTC.

In its sample, this clonotype was seen many times. The chain has TRBV11-3 and TRBJ2-3; 12 bases align to TRBD2. V shed 3 bases and J 6 bases; nucleotides not matched to a gene: 4. Germline assignment: CDR1 SGHNT and CDR2 YENEEA. The CDR3 totals 15 residues. The CDR3 region is CASSLTSGRFDTQYF. The CDR3 coding sequence is TGTGCCAGCAGCTTGACTAGCGGGAGATTTGATACGCAGTATTTT.

The rearrangement joins TRBV6-1 to TRBJ1-1; no firm D call. Trimming cost V 7 bases and J 1 base, with 7 bases left between them. In germline, CDR1 is MNHNS, CDR2 SASEGT. The CDR3 sequence is 12 residues long. CDR3 in amino acids: CASMAGNTEAFF. In DNA form, the CDR3 reads TGTGCCAGCATGGCGGGGAACACTGAAGCTTTCTTT.